This T cell receptor beta chain was recovered during a study of blood T cell repertoires in COVID-19 (TCRdb year 2020). The study in broad terms: Samples covering the acute and convalescent phases of COVID-19 were provided by collaborators in the United States, Italy and Spain. The material from the prospective study consisted of cDNA or gDNA derived from T cells, B-cell-depleted T cells, or PBMCs. The dataset comprised deeply sampled blood TCRbeta repertoires from subjects exposed to, actively infected with, or recovered from COVID-19. A freely available public database, intended as a resource for researchers studying the immune response to SARS-CoV-2, is where the repertoires were released. Samples came from the ongoing ImmuneRACE study (first 160 participants) plus 1,254 subjects from 6 global collaborators. Sample metadata almost always included a de-identified subject ID, COVID-19 status, age in years and sex. HLA class I and class II types, where available, came from metadata supplied by the sample provider rather than from assay-based typing. What the authors observed across the whole study: Clinical and demographic metadata were provided uncurated, with the amount varying by source and participant.

A distance of 11 bases separates the germline ends of V and J, which lose 2 bases and 5 bases respectively. The CDR3 starts with the cysteine, ends with the phenylalanine, and has 14 residues. Only CDR3 DNA is held: 42 bases, read in frame from base 1. CDR1 and CDR2 are read off the germline V gene as MNHEY and SVGAGI. Collaborating institutions collected whole blood in K2EDTA tubes following their own protocols. Collaborator samples were shipped for TCRbeta analysis as frozen whole blood, isolated PBMCs, or DNA extracted from either sample type. With respect to this clone: The target of this receptor is not known. Base qualities are not provided; no much larger clone lies one nucleotide away.

TCRbeta CDR3 regions were amplified from genomic DNA using the immunoSEQ Assay, a bias-controlled multiplex PCR. The study's own analysis went as follows. Nucleated cell counts per sample were estimated from amplification of reference gene primers within the assay. Sequence reads were collapsed and filtered to measure the absolute abundance of every unique TCRbeta CDR3 rearrangement. Productive Simpson clonality was computed per sample as the square root of Simpson's diversity index over productive rearrangements. In TCRdb, the immuneACCESS table is reduced to in-frame sequences with V and J assigned. These tables do not hold every clone; where another copy was compared, an unresolved V gene accounts for under half, and the others remain unexplained. The D gene and trimming were derived from the DNA, and the V and J assignments and clone size from that table. Counted in this sample were 650,000 to 800,000 clones; about nine tenths of them appeared once. Of the sample, over 0.2% is held by the ten largest clones.

The rearranged chain carries TRBV6-5 and TRBJ2-3; the D region possibly corresponds to TRBD1 (6 bases align). Sequences were obtained from peripheral blood. This receptor was identified in a woman under 30 with acute or convalescent COVID-19. Here the CDR3 is given as CASSYRTALDTQYF. The DNA is as follows: TGTGCCAGCAGTTACCGGACAGCCCTAGATACGCAGTATTTT.